The source of this TCR beta chain is a study of beta chain features in type 1 diabetes. Only a few counts were recorded for this clone. Antigen unknown. Study-level results: Unsettled here was the matter of whether HLA type influences TCRB rearrangement. Overrepresentation of cells with high TCR expression could result from cDNA sequencing. TCRB CDR3s from Type 1 diabetes patients were moderately but significantly shorter in all four CD4+ subsets. Among type 1 diabetes patients, VDJ junctions had fewer insertions and more deletions.

The CDR3 extends over 13 amino acids. The trim removed 4 bases at V and 5 bases at J, leaving 4 bases unmatched. CDR1 is SGHNT and CDR2 is YYREEE in the germline V gene (reference sequence). The entirety of the isolated RNA underwent reverse transcription, so expressed TCRB transcripts were sequenced. The table came from immunoSEQ multiplex PCR; TCRdb's copy has only in-frame clones and leaves some out. The sample has about 620,000 clones, about a sixth seen once. The chain links TRBV5-4 to TRBJ2-7; 9 bases agree with TRBD1. Input material: naive CD4+ T cells from blood. The TCR sequence derives from a man aged 18 to 29 in good health. The CDR3 DNA reads TGTGCCAGCAGCCCGGGACAGGGTAACGAGCAGTACTTC. This codes for CASSPGQGNEQYF.